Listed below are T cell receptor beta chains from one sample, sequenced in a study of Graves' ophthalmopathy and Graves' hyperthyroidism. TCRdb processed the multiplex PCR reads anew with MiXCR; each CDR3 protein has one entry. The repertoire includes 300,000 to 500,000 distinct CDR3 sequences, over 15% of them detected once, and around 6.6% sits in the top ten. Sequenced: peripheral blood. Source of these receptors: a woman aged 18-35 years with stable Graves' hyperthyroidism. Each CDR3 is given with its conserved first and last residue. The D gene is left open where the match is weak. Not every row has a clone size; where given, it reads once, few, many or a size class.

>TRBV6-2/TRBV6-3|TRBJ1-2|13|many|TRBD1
CASRSTGNYGYTF
TGTGCCAGCAGGTCGACAGGGAACTATGGCTACACCTTC
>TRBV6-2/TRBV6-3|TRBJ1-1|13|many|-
CASSHGQSTEAFF
TGTGCCAGCAGTCACGGACAGTCCACTGAAGCTTTCTTT
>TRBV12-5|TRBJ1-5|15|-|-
CASGLDKLHKRPQHF
TGTGCTAGTGGCCTTGACAAACTCCACAAGCGGCCCCAGCATTTT
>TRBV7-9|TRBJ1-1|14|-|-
CASSFLKSSSEAFF
TGTGCCAGCAGCTTTCTTAAGTCGAGTAGTGAAGCTTTCTTT
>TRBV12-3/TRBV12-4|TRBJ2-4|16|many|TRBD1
CASSLEQGLAKNIQYF
TGTGCCAGCAGTTTAGAACAGGGGTTAGCCAAAAACATTCAGTACTTC
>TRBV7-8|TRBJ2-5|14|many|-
CASSPQGIGETQYF
TGTGCCAGCAGCCCCCAGGGAATTGGGGAGACCCAGTACTTC
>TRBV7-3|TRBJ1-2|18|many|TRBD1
CASSLKPWTGGTSYGYTF
TGTGCCAGCAGCTTAAAACCTTGGACAGGGGGAACTTCCTATGGCTACACCTTC
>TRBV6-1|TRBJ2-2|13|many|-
CASRDYYTGELFF
TGTGCCAGCAGAGACTATTACACCGGGGAGCTGTTTTTT
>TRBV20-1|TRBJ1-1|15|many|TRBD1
CSALSGGTGRAEAFF
TGCAGTGCTTTATCGGGCGGGACAGGGAGGGCTGAAGCTTTCTTT
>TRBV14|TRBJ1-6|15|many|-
CASSQTQGFNSPLHF
TGTGCCAGCAGCCAAACACAGGGCTTTAATTCACCCCTCCACTTT
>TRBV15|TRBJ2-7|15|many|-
CATSRGAALSYEQYF
TGTGCCACCAGCAGAGGGGCGGCGCTCTCCTACGAGCAGTACTTC